The clone carrying this TCR beta chain was picked up a small number of times. The antigen remains unidentified. The data stem from a study of blood T cells in healthy people across ages. Study outcomes and limitations: The study regarded diversity estimates from one million T cells as underestimates.

The CDR3 runs to 12 residues. V gave up 8 bases and J gave up 2 bases, with 13 bases separating them. The germline V gene has CDR1 SQVTM and CDR2 ANQGSEA. A second PCR of roughly 7 to 11 cycles used a sample-barcoded 5' primer and a J-beta primer mix. Via MiXCR, TCRdb re-called the 5' RACE reads, giving one row per CDR3 protein. The top ten hold 9.4% of the sample, which has over 750,000 distinct CDR3 sequences, around 25% seen once. In addition, the sample was reused for a study of T cells of mothers and their children. This second report adds: Reads recorded for TCR beta CDR3 numbered over 8.5 million per mother and approximately 2.9 million per child.

The source of this sequence is a boy aged 10-17 years in good health. The chain carries TRBV29-1 and TRBJ2-7, with a weak D call TRBD1 (6 bases). Sequenced input: blood. Written as DNA, the CDR3 is TGCAGCACTGGGGACACTACCTACGAGCAGTACTTC. Its protein is CSTGDTTYEQYF.